Each of the 13 T cell receptor beta chains below was sequenced from the same sample in a study of T cells in Graves' hyperthyroidism and ophthalmopathy. Using RNA transcripts as the source, TCR beta CDR3 regions were amplified. The HTBI primer set drove a first-round RT-PCR of the TCR CDR3. TCRdb reprocessed the multiplex PCR reads via MiXCR and lists one record per CDR3 protein. Found here are under 400,000 distinct CDR3 sequences, roughly 20% of them singletons; the top ten hold roughly a sixth. The sequencing input was blood. The source is a woman in her thirties or forties with Graves' ophthalmopathy.

This clonotype was recorded many times. The chain recombines TRBV6-1 with TRBJ2-6, with TRBD1 matching over 7 bases. CDR1 and CDR2 (germline): MNHNS, SASEGT. The CDR3 extends over 17 amino acids. Trimming cost V 4 bases and J 2 bases; bases outside gene matches: 8. CDR3 residues: CASSARDSFAGANVLTF. Written as DNA, the CDR3 is TGTGCCAGCAGTGCCCGGGACAGCTTCGCTGGGGCCAACGTCCTGACTTTC.

There are many counts of this clonotype. The J gene is TRBJ2-5, the V gene TRBV7-8; D not certain. V was clipped by 5 bases and J by 0 bases, with 7 bases between them. CDR1 is SGHVS and CDR2 is FQNEAQ in the germline V gene. CDR3 length equals 13 residues. The CDR3 reads CASSLRDQETQYF. The CDR3 coding sequence is TGTGCCAGCAGCCTCCGGGACCAAGAGACCCAGTACTTC.

This clonotype was recorded only once. V is TRBV7-2 and J is TRBJ1-2; D unclear. There are 12 residues in the CDR3. CDR1 is SGHTA, CDR2 FQGNSA, per germline. With 5 bases removed from V and 8 bases from J, the gap between germline ends came to 12 bases. CDR3 region: CASSLSSFGYTF. The CDR3 bases are TGTGCCAGCAGCCTCTCGTCCTTCGGCTACACCTTC. The variable domain in full, with the rest retrieved from reference TRBV7-2 and TRBJ1-2, is GAGVSQSPSNKVTEKGKDVELRCDPISGHTALYWYRQSLGQGLEFLIYFQGNSAPDKSGLPSDRFSAERTGGSVSTLTIQRTQQEDSAVYLCASSLSSFGYTFGSGTRLTVV.

This chain joins TRBV19 and TRBJ1-1; 8 bases fit TRBD1. V gave up 2 bases and J gave up 7 bases; unmatched junction bases: 6. Germline loops: CDR1 LNHDA, CDR2 SQIVND (reference sequence). This CDR3 contains 14 residues. The CDR3 sequence: CASSIRQGAGEAFF. DNA for the CDR3: TGTGCCAGTAGTATACGGCAGGGGGCTGGTGAAGCTTTCTTT.

This clonotype was detected many times. This chain links TRBV20-1 with TRBJ1-3; D possibly corresponds to TRBD1 (6 bases). V was clipped by 6 bases and J by 4 bases, with 10 bases between them. The CDR3 totals 12 residues. The germline V gene has CDR1 DFQATT and CDR2 SNEGSKA (reference sequence). This CDR3 reads CSAGGPGNTIYF. In DNA, the CDR3 is TGCAGTGCAGGGGGGCCCGGAAACACCATATATTTT.

This clonotype was counted many times. A much larger clone is a single base away; this may be a read error. The chain carries TRBV20-1 and TRBJ1-2, with D tentatively TRBD1 (6 bases). Germline V CDR1 and CDR2: DFQATT, SNEGSKA (reference sequence). The length of the CDR3 is 12 residues. CDR3 sequence reads: CSAGEGGYGYTF. The CDR3 nucleotides are TGCAGTGCTGGAGAGGGGGGCTATGGCTACACCTTC.

The sample holds many counts of this clonotype. V gene TRBV10-2 combines with J gene TRBJ1-1, with D perhaps matching TRBD1 (5 bases). CDR1 is WSHSY and CDR2 is SAAADI in the germline V gene. The CDR3 consists of 12 residues. V dropped 8 bases and J dropped 3 bases, with 10 bases sitting between them. CDR3 nucleotides: TGCGCCAGCGTCTCGGGGGACACTGAAGCTTTCTTT. It yields the protein CASVSGDTEAFF.

This clonotype was observed many times. V and J are TRBV19 and TRBJ1-5, with a tentative D call TRBD1 (6 bases). V lost 5 bases and J 7 bases, leaving 9 bases between the germline ends. Per the germline V gene, CDR1 is LNHDA and CDR2 is SQIVND (reference sequence). This CDR3 region has 12 residues. CDR3 loop: CASSYREQPQHF. The CDR3 DNA reads as TGTGCCAGTAGTTACAGGGAACAGCCCCAGCATTTT.

This clonotype was observed at least ten times. The rearrangement joins TRBV7-2 to TRBJ2-2, with 8 positions matching TRBD2. CDR1 and CDR2 (germline): SGHTA, FQGNSA. The CDR3 contains 14 residues. V lost 7 bases, J lost 7 bases, and 8 bases stayed unmatched. In nucleotides, the CDR3 is TGTGCCAGCAAGTGGACTAGCACTTTCGGGGAGCTGTTTTTT. It translates to CASKWTSTFGELFF.

This clonotype showed up many times. The rearrangement joins TRBV20-1 to TRBJ2-2, with D perhaps matching TRBD2 (7 bases). The CDR3 contains 15 residues. The V and J ends lost 3 bases and 6 bases respectively, with 17 bases between them. Germline V gene data show CDR1 as DFQATT and CDR2 as SNEGSKA (reference sequence). The DNA of the CDR3 is TGCAGTGCTAGCGGGGGCGGGAGATTTGCCGGGGAGCTGTTTTTT. It codes for CSASGGGRFAGELFF.

The table lists this clonotype with many counts. The rearrangement links TRBV15 to TRBJ1-1; the match to TRBD1 covers 7 bases. The CDR3 is made up of 15 amino acids. Losses at the gene ends were 5 bases for V and 0 bases for J; bases not matched to a gene: 6. The germline gives CDR1 LNHNV, CDR2 YYDKDF (reference sequence). The CDR3 nucleotides are TGTGCCACCAGCGGACAGGTGGGGGTGAACACTGAAGCTTTCTTT. It specifies CATSGQVGVNTEAFF. The complete variable domain, with remaining parts taken from reference TRBV15 and TRBJ1-1, reads DAMVIQNPRYQVTQFGKPVTLSCSQTLNHNVMYWYQQKSSQAPKLLFHYYDKDFNNEADTPDNFQSRRPNTSFCFLDIRSPGLGDTAMYLCATSGQVGVNTEAFFGQGTRLTVV.

This clonotype came up many times. The V gene is TRBV24-1, the J gene TRBJ1-1; D is unresolved. Germline V gives CDR1 KGHDR, CDR2 SFDVKD. Trimming cost V 0 bases and J 6 bases, with 7 bases left between them. The CDR3 spans 13 residues. The CDR3 loop reads CATSDLTFSEAFF. The CDR3 coding sequence is TGTGCCACCAGTGATTTGACGTTCTCTGAAGCTTTCTTT.

This clonotype was seen ten or more times. CDR3 in amino acids: CASSWAGDTGELFF. The CDR3 region has the DNA TGTGCCAGCAGTTGGGCCGGGGATACCGGGGAGCTGTTTTTT. The chain combines TRBV27 with TRBJ2-2, with TRBD2 as a possible D gene (5 bases). The V and J ends lost 4 bases and 5 bases respectively, with 11 bases between them. The CDR3 is 14 residues long. From germline, CDR1 is MNHEY and CDR2 SMNVEV (reference sequence).